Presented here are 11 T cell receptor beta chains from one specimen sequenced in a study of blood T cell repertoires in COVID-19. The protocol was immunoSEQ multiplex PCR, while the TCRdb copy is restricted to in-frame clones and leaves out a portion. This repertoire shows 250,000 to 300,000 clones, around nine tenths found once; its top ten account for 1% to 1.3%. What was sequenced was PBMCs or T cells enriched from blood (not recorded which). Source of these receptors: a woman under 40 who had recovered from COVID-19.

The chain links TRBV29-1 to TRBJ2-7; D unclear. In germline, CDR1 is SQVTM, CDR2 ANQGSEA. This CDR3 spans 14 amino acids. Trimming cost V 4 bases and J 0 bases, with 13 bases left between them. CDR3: CSVVTPKSSYEQYF. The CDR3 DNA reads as TGCAGCGTTGTGACTCCTAAGAGCTCCTACGAGCAGTACTTC.

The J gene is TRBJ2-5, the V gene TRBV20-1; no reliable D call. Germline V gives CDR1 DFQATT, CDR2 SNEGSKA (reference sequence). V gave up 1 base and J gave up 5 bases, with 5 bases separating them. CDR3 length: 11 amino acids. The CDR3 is CSARVRETQYF. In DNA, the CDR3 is TGCAGTGCTAGAGTCAGGGAGACCCAGTACTTC.

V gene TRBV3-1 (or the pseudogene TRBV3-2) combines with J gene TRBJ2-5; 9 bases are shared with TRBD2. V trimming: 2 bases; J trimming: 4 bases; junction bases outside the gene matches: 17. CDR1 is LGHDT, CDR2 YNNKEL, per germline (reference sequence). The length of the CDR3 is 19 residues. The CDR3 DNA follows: TGTGCCAGCAGCCAATCCTACCCTAGCGGGATTCGTGATAGAGAGACCCAGTACTTC. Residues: CASSQSYPSGIRDRETQYF.

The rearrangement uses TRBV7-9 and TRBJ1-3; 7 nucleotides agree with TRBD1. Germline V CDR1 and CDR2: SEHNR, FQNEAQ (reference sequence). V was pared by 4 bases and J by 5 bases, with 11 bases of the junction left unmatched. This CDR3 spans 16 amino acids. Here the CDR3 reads CASSSSGTVERNTIYF. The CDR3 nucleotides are TGTGCCAGCAGCTCTTCCGGGACAGTGGAGAGAAACACCATATATTTT.

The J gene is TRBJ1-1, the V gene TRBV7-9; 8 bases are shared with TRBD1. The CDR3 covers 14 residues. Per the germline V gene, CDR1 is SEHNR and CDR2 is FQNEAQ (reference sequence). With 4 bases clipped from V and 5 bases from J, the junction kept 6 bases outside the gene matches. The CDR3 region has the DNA TGTGCCAGCAGCTATTCGGACAGGGTGACTGAAGCTTTCTTT. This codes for CASSYSDRVTEAFF.

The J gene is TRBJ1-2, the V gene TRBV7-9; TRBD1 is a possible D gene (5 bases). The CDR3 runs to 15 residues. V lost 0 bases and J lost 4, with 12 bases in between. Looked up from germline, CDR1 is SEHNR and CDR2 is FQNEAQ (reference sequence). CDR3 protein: CASSLAGQGGYGYTF. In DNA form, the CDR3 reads TGTGCCAGCAGCTTAGCGGGTCAGGGCGGCTATGGCTACACCTTC. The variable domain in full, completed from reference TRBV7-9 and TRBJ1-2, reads DTGVSQNPRHKITKRGQNVTFRCDPISEHNRLYWYRQTLGQGPEFLTYFQNEAQLEKSRLLSDRFSAERPKGSFSTLEIQRTEQGDSAMYLCASSLAGQGGYGYTFGSGTRLTVV.

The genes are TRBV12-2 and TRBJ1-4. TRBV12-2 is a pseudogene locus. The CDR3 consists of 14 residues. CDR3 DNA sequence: TGTGCAAGTCGCTTTGGTCCCGGCGGTGAAAAACTGTTTTTT. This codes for CASRFGPGGEKLFF.

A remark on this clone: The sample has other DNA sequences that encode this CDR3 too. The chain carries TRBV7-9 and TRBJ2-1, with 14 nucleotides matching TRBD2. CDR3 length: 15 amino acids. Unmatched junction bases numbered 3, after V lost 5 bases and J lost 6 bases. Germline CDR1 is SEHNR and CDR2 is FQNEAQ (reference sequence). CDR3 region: CASSPGTSGSNEQFF. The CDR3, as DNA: TGTGCCAGCAGCCCCGGGACTAGCGGGAGCAATGAGCAGTTCTTC.

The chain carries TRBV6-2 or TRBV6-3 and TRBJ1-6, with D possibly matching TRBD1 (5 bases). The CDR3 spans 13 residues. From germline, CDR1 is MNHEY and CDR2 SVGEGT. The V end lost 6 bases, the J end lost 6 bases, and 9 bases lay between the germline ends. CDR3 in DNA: TGTGCCAGCAGCCAGGGACTTAATTCACCCCTCCACTTT. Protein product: CASSQGLNSPLHF.

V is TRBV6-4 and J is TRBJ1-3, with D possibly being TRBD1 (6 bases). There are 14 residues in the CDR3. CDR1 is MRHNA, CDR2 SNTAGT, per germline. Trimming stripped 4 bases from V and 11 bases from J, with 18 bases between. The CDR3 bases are TGTGCCAGCAGTGCCGGGACAACCACGCATCCCATATATTTT. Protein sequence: CASSAGTTTHPIYF.

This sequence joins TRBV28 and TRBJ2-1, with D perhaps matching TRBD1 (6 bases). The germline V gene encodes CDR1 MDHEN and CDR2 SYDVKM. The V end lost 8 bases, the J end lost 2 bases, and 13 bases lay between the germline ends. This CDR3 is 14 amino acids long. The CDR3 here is CASGVGDTYNEQFF. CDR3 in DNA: TGTGCCAGCGGAGTTGGGGACACCTACAATGAGCAGTTCTTC.